The 16 T cell receptor beta chains reported below all come from one sample, sequenced in a study of T cell responses to AZD1222 COVID-19 vaccine. Sequencing used immunoSEQ multiplex PCR; TCRdb keeps in-frame clones, though not all of them. Here the sample spans about 140,000 clones, around 90% being singletons. The material sequenced was peripheral blood, taken on day 0 of AZD1222 vaccination. These TCRs come from an adult in good health.

The rearrangement uses TRBV19 and TRBJ2-1, with a weak D call TRBD2 (6 bases). Trimming left V 7 bases short and J 0 bases short, with 13 bases between. The V gene's germline CDR1 is LNHDA and CDR2 SQIVND (reference sequence). The CDR3 has 15 residues. Here the CDR3 DNA reads TGTGCCAGTACCCTAGCGCTCAGCTCCTACAATGAGCAGTTCTTC. It is translated as CASTLALSSYNEQFF.

The rearrangement joins TRBV5-1 to TRBJ1-2; 9 bases match TRBD1. CDR1 is SGHRS and CDR2 is YFSETQ in the germline V gene. V trimming: 4 bases; J trimming: 3 bases; junction bases outside the gene matches: 10. CDR3 length: 16 amino acids. The CDR3 spells CASSLATGTGHYGYTF. For the CDR3, the DNA is TGCGCCAGCAGCCTCGCCACCGGGACAGGGCACTATGGCTACACCTTC.

V is TRBV7-6 and J is TRBJ2-3; the match to TRBD2 covers 15 bases. V was pared by 5 bases and J by 1 base, with 4 bases of the junction left unmatched. Germline V gene lookup returns CDR1 SGHVS and CDR2 FNYEAQ. The CDR3 has 17 amino acids. CDR3 nucleotides: TGTGCCAGCAGCAGGGGGACTAGCGGGAGGCGCACAGATACGCAGTATTTT. It yields the protein CASSRGTSGRRTDTQYF. Drawing the rest from reference TRBV7-6 and TRBJ2-3, the complete variable domain is GAGVSQSPRYKVTKRGQDVALRCDPISGHVSLYWYRQALGQGPEFLTYFNYEAQQDKSGLPNDRFSAERPEGSISTLTIQRTEQRDSAMYRCASSRGTSGRRTDTQYFGPGTRLTVL.

V gene TRBV29-1 combines with J gene TRBJ2-1, with D perhaps matching TRBD2 (5 bases). Germline-derived CDR1 and CDR2 are SQVTM and ANQGSEA. V lost 6 bases and J 0 bases, leaving 12 bases between the germline ends. This CDR3 contains 14 residues. CDR3 protein: CSVKEGNSYNEQFF. As DNA, the CDR3 is TGCAGCGTCAAAGAGGGTAACTCCTACAATGAGCAGTTCTTC.

The gene calls are TRBV19 and TRBJ2-5, with TRBD2 matching 10 bases. The germline gives CDR1 LNHDA, CDR2 SQIVND (reference sequence). The CDR3 loop spans 15 amino acids. J gave up 1 base and V 5 bases, and 4 bases lay outside the gene matches. Here the CDR3 reads CASSGLAGGQETQYF. CDR3 bases: TGTGCCAGTAGTGGTTTAGCGGGGGGCCAAGAGACCCAGTACTTC.

The CDR3 nucleotides read TGTGCCAGCATCTCCACCCGGGAGCTCAGGGATACGCAGTATTTT. This codes for CASISTRELRDTQYF. The chain carries TRBV7-8 and TRBJ2-3; weak D call: TRBD2 (6 bases). The CDR3 length is 15 residues. The germline CDR1 and CDR2 sequences are SGHVS and FQNEAQ. V was clipped by 7 bases and J by 6 bases, with 20 bases between them.

The chain uses TRBV10-1 and TRBJ2-3, with 7 bases fitting TRBD2. V shed 6 bases, J shed 4 bases, and the junction held 10 bases outside the gene matches. CDR1 is WNHNN and CDR2 is SYGVQD in the germline V gene (reference sequence). This CDR3 has 15 residues. Here the CDR3 DNA reads TGCGCCAGCAGATCCGGGACTAAGGTCCCAGATACGCAGTATTTT. It encodes CASRSGTKVPDTQYF.

The chain uses TRBV6-2 or TRBV6-3 and TRBJ2-5; a possible D gene is TRBD1 (6 bases). The CDR3 consists of 14 residues. Germline V gene data show CDR1 as MNHEY and CDR2 as SVGEGT. V shed 5 bases and J shed 8 bases, with 18 bases lying between them. This chain's CDR3 is CASSTGQPLYTQYF. The CDR3 DNA sequence: TGTGCCAGCAGTACCGGACAGCCCCTTTATACCCAGTACTTC.

The rearrangement joins TRBV5-5 to TRBJ1-4; D is possibly TRBD1 (5 bases). The V end lost 0 bases, the J end lost 4 bases, and 19 bases lay between the germline ends. CDR1 is SGHKS and CDR2 is YYEKEE in the germline V gene (reference sequence). There are 18 residues in the CDR3. The CDR3 region is CASSLAPLNRGLNEKLFF. In DNA form, the CDR3 reads TGTGCCAGCAGCTTGGCCCCTCTAAATAGGGGTCTTAATGAAAAACTGTTTTTT.

This chain links TRBV18 with TRBJ2-4; 11 positions match TRBD1. The junction had 2 bases not matched to a gene; V was cut back by 3 bases and J by 4 bases. Germline V gene lookup returns CDR1 KGHSH and CDR2 LQKENI. The CDR3 loop spans 15 amino acids. The CDR3 sequence: CASSPGTGGKNIQYF. In DNA form, the CDR3 reads TGTGCCAGCTCACCTGGGACAGGGGGAAAAAACATTCAGTACTTC.

V gene TRBV28 combines with J gene TRBJ2-1; TRBD2 agrees at 9 bases. The J segment lost 10 bases and the V segment lost 10 bases, leaving 8 bases of the junction unmatched. Germline assignment: CDR1 MDHEN and CDR2 SYDVKM. CDR3 length: 12 amino acids. CDR3 nucleotides: TGTGCCACCGGGACTAGCCCCCCCGAGCAGTTCTTC. Residues: CATGTSPPEQFF.

The V call is TRBV5-4, the J call TRBJ2-3; D perhaps matches TRBD2 (6 bases). Trimming took off 5 bases at V and 5 bases at J, with 15 bases between the two ends. This CDR3 spans 14 amino acids. In germline, CDR1 is SGHNT, CDR2 YYREEE (reference sequence). CDR3: CASSWGGRGDTQYF. CDR3 DNA sequence: TGTGCCAGCAGTTGGGGCGGGCGGGGAGATACGCAGTATTTT.

The chain carries TRBV28 and TRBJ2-2; D not certain. Germline loops: CDR1 MDHEN, CDR2 SYDVKM. This CDR3 has 15 residues. Trimming removed 5 bases at V and 6 bases at J, with 16 bases between. In nucleotides, the CDR3 is TGTGCCAGCAGTGTAGACGTAGTAATCCCCGGGGAGCTGTTTTTT. This translates into CASSVDVVIPGELFF.

J is TRBJ2-7 and V is TRBV11-2; D is tentatively TRBD1 or TRBD2 (6 bases each). V was clipped by 6 bases and J by 0 bases, with 9 bases between them. Germline CDR1 reads SGHAT; CDR2 reads FQNNGV. This CDR3 is built from 13 residues. The CDR3 loop reads CASSRGPSYEQYF. The DNA for the CDR3 is TGTGCCAGCAGTCGGGGGCCCTCCTACGAGCAGTACTTC.

V usage is TRBV18 and J usage is TRBJ2-5, with D maybe TRBD1 (6 bases). This CDR3 has 15 amino acids. CDR1 is KGHSH and CDR2 is LQKENI in the germline V gene. Trimming took off 1 base at V and 5 bases at J, with 14 bases between the two ends. CDR3 in DNA: TGTGCCAGCTCACCACTAAGAGGTCAGGGGGAGACCCAGTACTTC. Residues: CASSPLRGQGETQYF.

This chain uses TRBV7-6 with TRBJ2-7, with D perhaps matching TRBD2 (5 bases). The germline V and J ends were trimmed by 2 bases and 6 bases, with 17 bases remaining between them. Germline loops: CDR1 SGHVS, CDR2 FNYEAQ. The CDR3 loop spans 15 amino acids. The CDR3 DNA is TGTGCCAGCAGCTTAATCTCCTCTTCGGCGGGCGAGCAGTACTTC. The encoded protein is CASSLISSSAGEQYF.